These 12 T cell receptor beta chains originate from one sample sequenced in a study of cytomegalovirus exposure and HLA in healthy donors. The PCR contained 60 Vbeta and 13 Jbeta primers. Some clones are missing from TCRdb's copy, which holds only in-frame ones; the method was immunoSEQ multiplex PCR. The data show about 190,000 clones, almost 75% seen once. The sequenced sample was PBMCs. Receptors originate from a woman aged 25 to 39 in good health and CMV-seropositive.

The chain carries TRBV2 and TRBJ2-7, with 9 bases matching TRBD1. J gave up 5 bases and V 1 base, and 6 bases lay outside the gene matches. Germline CDR1 reads SNHLY; CDR2 reads FYNNEI. CDR3 length: 15 residues. The CDR3 region has the DNA TGTGCCAGCAGTGAAGAGGGGACAGGGTTCAACGAGCAGTACTTC. Translated, it gives CASSEEGTGFNEQYF.

This clone has only one observation. This chain uses TRBV11-2 with TRBJ2-5; tentatively, D is TRBD2 (6 bases). CDR3 size: 13 residues. Germline-derived CDR1 and CDR2 are SGHAT and FQNNGV. V lost 6 bases to trimming and J lost 4 bases, with 12 bases between them. CDR3 nucleotide sequence: TGTGCCAGCAGTGCGGGACCCCCAGAGACCCAGTACTTC. It specifies CASSAGPPETQYF.

This chain connects TRBV9 to TRBJ1-3; D is ambiguous. The V end lost 0 bases, the J end lost 0 bases, and 7 bases lay between the germline ends. Germline loops: CDR1 SGDLS, CDR2 YYNGEE. CDR3 length: 15 amino acids. This CDR3 is CASSVASGSGNTIYF. DNA for the CDR3: TGTGCCAGCAGCGTAGCTTCGGGCTCTGGAAACACCATATATTTT.

The gene calls are TRBV27 and TRBJ2-1; 14 positions agree with TRBD2. The junction had 7 bases not matched to a gene; V was cut back by 8 bases and J by 10 bases. CDR1 is MNHEY, CDR2 SMNVEV, per germline (reference sequence). This CDR3 contains 14 residues. The CDR3 DNA reads as TGTGCCAGCGGGACTAGCGGGAGAGGCCTCGAGCAGTTCTTC. Its translation is CASGTSGRGLEQFF.

The chain employs TRBV7-2 and TRBJ1-4; D is possibly TRBD1 (5 bases). Trimming stripped 0 bases from V and 8 bases from J, with 10 bases between. The CDR3 sequence is 14 residues long. The V gene's germline CDR1 is SGHTA and CDR2 FQGNSA. In DNA, the CDR3 is TGTGCCAGCAGCTTAGCGCGGGGGGACGAAAAACTGTTTTTT. Translated, it gives CASSLARGDEKLFF.

This chain uses TRBV5-6 with TRBJ1-1, with a tentative D call TRBD1 (6 bases). CDR1 is SGHDT and CDR2 is YYEEEE in the germline V gene. The CDR3 extends over 17 amino acids. Trimming cost V 4 bases and J 2 bases, with 21 bases left between them. CDR3 protein: CASSLPDRLNFNTEAFF. The CDR3 bases are TGTGCCAGCAGCCTCCCCGACAGGCTGAACTTCAACACTGAAGCTTTCTTT.

The chain combines TRBV15 with TRBJ1-2; a weak D match, TRBD1 (6 bases). The V gene's germline CDR1 is LNHNV and CDR2 YYDKDF (reference sequence). Trimming pared 0 bases from V and 2 bases from J, leaving 7 bases between. This CDR3 is built from 14 residues. CDR3 loop: CATSRDQGNYGYTF. The DNA for the CDR3 is TGTGCCACCAGCAGAGATCAGGGGAACTATGGCTACACCTTC. The variable domain in full, with the rest retrieved from reference TRBV15 and TRBJ1-2, is DAMVIQNPRYQVTQFGKPVTLSCSQTLNHNVMYWYQQKSSQAPKLLFHYYDKDFNNEADTPDNFQSRRPNTSFCFLDIRSPGLGDTAMYLCATSRDQGNYGYTFGSGTRLTVV.

The table lists this clone with a count of one. The V and J genes are TRBV19 and TRBJ2-5; D possibly corresponds to TRBD2 (6 bases). Trimming took off 3 bases at V and 5 bases at J, with 13 bases between the two ends. CDR1 and CDR2 from the germline V gene are LNHDA and SQIVND (reference sequence). This CDR3 is 14 amino acids long. CDR3 sequence: CASSMRRGGETQYF. CDR3 DNA: TGTGCCAGTAGTATGCGTAGGGGAGGCGAGACCCAGTACTTC.

This clone has a single count. The V call is TRBV6-5, the J call TRBJ2-3; maybe TRBD2 (5 bases). Germline CDR1 MNHEY, CDR2 SVGAGI. The V end lost 5 bases, the J end lost 3 bases, and 15 bases lay between the germline ends. The CDR3 is 15 residues long. CDR3 DNA: TGTGCCAGCAGTCCACACGAAGAGGGTACAGATACGCAGTATTTT. Translated, it gives CASSPHEEGTDTQYF.

V usage is TRBV6-5 and J usage is TRBJ2-5; 7 bases match TRBD2. The CDR3 runs to 15 residues. The germline CDR1 and CDR2 sequences are MNHEY and SVGAGI. After removal of 2 bases from V and 0 bases from J, the junction contained 3 bases not matched to a gene. CDR3 DNA sequence: TGTGCCAGCAGTTACGCGGGAGCAGACCAAGAGACCCAGTACTTC. Translation gives CASSYAGADQETQYF.

The V and J genes are TRBV7-2 and TRBJ2-3; a possible D gene is TRBD1 (5 bases). The germline V gene has CDR1 SGHTA and CDR2 FQGNSA. The ends were cut back, 1 base at V and 4 bases at J, with 9 bases in the middle. This CDR3 is built from 14 residues. CDR3 in amino acids: CASSLGTQADTQYF. In nucleotides, the CDR3 is TGTGCCAGCAGCTTAGGAACACAGGCAGATACGCAGTATTTT.

The V gene is TRBV27, the J gene TRBJ1-2; TRBD1 aligns across 10 bases. This CDR3 is built from 16 residues. Germline CDR1 is MNHEY and CDR2 is SMNVEV (reference sequence). V trimming: 5 bases; J trimming: 1 base; junction bases outside the gene matches: 7. This CDR3 reads CASSPLDRGLNYGYTF. As DNA, the CDR3 is TGTGCCAGCAGTCCTCTTGACAGGGGGCTTAACTATGGCTACACCTTC.